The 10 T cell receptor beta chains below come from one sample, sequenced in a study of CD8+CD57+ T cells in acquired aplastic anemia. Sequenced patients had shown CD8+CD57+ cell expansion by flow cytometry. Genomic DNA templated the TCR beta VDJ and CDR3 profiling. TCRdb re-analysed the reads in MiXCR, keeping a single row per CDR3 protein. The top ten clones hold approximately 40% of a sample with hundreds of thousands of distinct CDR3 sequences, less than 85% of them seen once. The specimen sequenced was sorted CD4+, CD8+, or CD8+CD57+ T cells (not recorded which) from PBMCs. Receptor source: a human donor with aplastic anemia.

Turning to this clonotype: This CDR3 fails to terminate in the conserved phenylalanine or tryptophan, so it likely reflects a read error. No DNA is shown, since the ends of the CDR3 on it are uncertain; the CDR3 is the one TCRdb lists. CDR3 in amino acids: CASGDTATGAVRL. The chain has TRBV9 and TRBJ2-3. The CDR3 is made up of 13 amino acids, end residues included. Germline values: CDR1 SGDLS, CDR2 YYNGEE.

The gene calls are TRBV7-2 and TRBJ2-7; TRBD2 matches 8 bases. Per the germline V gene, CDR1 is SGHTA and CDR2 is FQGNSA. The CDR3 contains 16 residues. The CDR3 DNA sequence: TGTGCCAGCAGCGATGCGGGGGGCGGGAGTGGGTACGACCAGTACGTC. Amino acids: CASSDAGGGSGYDQYV.

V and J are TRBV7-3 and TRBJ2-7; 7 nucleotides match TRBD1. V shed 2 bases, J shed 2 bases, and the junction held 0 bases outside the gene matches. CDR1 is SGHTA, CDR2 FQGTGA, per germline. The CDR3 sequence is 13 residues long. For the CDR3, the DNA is TGTGCCAGCAGCTTACAGGGGGCCTACGAGCAGTACTTC. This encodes CASSLQGAYEQYF.

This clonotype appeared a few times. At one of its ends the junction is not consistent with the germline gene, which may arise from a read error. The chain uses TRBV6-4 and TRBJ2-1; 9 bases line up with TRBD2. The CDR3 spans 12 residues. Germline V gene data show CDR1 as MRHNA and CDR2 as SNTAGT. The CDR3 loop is CASSVLAGSLSF. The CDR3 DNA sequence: TGTGCCAGCAGTGTCCTAGCGGGAAGTCTGTCCTTC.

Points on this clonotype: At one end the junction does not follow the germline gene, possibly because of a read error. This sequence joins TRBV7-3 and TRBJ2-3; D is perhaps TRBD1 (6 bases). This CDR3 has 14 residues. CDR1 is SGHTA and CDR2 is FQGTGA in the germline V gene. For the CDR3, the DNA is TGTGCCAGCAGCTTAGCGGGTGGGGGCACTGAAGCTTACTTT. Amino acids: CASSLAGGGTEAYF.

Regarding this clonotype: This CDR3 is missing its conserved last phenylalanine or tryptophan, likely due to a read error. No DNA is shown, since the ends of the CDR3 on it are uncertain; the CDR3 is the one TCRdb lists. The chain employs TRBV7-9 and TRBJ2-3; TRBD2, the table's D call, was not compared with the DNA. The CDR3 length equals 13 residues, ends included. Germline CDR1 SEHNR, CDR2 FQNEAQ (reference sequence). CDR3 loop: CASGFEGSGTSDE.

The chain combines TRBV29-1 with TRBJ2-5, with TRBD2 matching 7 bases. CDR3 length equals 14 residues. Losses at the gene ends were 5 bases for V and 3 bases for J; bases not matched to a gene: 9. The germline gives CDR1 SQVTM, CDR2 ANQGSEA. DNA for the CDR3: TGCAGCGTTAGGTTGGGGAGCGGGGAAGAGACCCAGTACTTC. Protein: CSVRLGSGEETQYF.

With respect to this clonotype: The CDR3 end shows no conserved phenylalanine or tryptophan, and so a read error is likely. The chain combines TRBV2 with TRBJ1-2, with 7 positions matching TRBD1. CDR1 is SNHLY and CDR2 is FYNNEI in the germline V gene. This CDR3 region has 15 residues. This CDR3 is CASGQGLTGNYCYTS. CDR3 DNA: TGTGCCAGCGGCCAAGGGTTGACAGGGAACTATTGCTACACCTCC.

CDR3 nucleotide sequence: TGTGCCTGGAGTTCGGGAGTAGGAACCTACGAGCAGTACGTC. Protein sequence: CAWSSGVGTYEQYV. V and J are TRBV30 and TRBJ2-7; the D gene is possibly TRBD2 (6 bases). Trimming pared 2 bases from V and 2 bases from J, leaving 13 bases between. CDR1 GTSNPN and CDR2 SVGIG come from the germline V gene (reference sequence). This CDR3 is 14 amino acids long.

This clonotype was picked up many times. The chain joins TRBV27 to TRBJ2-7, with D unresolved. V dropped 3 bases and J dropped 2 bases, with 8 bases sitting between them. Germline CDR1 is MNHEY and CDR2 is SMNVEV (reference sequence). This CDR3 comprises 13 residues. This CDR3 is CASSFGLTYEQYF. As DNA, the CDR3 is TGTGCCAGCAGTTTTGGGCTAACCTACGAGCAGTACTTC.